The T cell receptor (beta chain) described here comes from a study of cytomegalovirus exposure and HLA in healthy donors. This clone was observed once. Its antigen is not identified. The PCR used 60 Vbeta and 13 Jbeta primers. TCRdb keeps only in-frame clones here, not all; method: immunoSEQ multiplex PCR. This sample has approximately 160,000 clones, with roughly 80% found just once. Study results and caveats: What was likely a sequencing artifact was a cluster of highly shared sequence variants. Some segments of the V type, notably TRBV6-2 and TRBV6-3, were excluded as indistinguishable.

There are 15 residues in the CDR3. Trimming took 5 bases from V and 1 from J, leaving 15 bases between them. Germline assignment: CDR1 MDHEN and CDR2 SYDVKM. The sequenced sample consisted of PBMCs. This chain connects TRBV28 to TRBJ2-7, with a tentative D call TRBD2 (6 bases). The source is a man aged 30 to 39 in good health and CMV-seropositive. The CDR3 protein is CASSPPGAGSYEQYF. Written as DNA, the CDR3 is TGTGCCAGCAGTCCGCCGGGAGCCGGGTCCTACGAGCAGTACTTC. Full variable domain (outside the CDR3, taken from reference TRBV28 and TRBJ2-7): DVKVTQSSRYLVKRTGEKVFLECVQDMDHENMFWYRQDPGLGLRLIYFSYDVKMKEKGDIPEGYSVSREKKERFSLILESASTNQTSMYLCASSPPGAGSYEQYFGPGTRLTVT.